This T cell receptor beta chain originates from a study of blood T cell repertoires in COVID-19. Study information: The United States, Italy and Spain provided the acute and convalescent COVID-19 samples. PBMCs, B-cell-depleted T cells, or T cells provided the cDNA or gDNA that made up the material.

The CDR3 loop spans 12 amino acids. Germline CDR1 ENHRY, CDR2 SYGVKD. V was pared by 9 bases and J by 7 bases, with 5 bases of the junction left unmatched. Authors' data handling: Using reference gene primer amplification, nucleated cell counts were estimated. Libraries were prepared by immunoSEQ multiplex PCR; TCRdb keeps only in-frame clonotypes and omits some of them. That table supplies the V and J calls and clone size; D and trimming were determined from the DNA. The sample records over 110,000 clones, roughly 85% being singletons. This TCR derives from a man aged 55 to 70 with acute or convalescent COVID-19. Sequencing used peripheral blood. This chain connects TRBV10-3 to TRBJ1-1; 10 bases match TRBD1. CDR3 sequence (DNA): TGTGCCATAGGACAGGGGGAGGGTGAAGCTTTCTTT. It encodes CAIGQGEGEAFF.